This T cell receptor beta chain was found in a study of vaccination and CD4 T cells after COVID-19. Study as a whole: Each participant was administered two doses of a vaccine, which was either BNT162b2 or mRNA-1273. Sampling after COVID took place at a median of about 98 days (range 35 to 161) following diagnosis. Post-vaccine sample collection happened at a median of about 72 days after dose two, ranging 14 to 241.

Overall study findings and caveats: Median numbers of SARS-CoV-2-reactive clonotypes increased from roughly 19 to 38 (not a significant change).

MiXCR, applied by TCRdb to the PCR reads, yields one record per CDR3 protein. The repertoire includes some 25,000 distinct CDR3 sequences, approximately 51% of them detected once, and about 1% sits in the top ten. In the case of this clonotype: The antigen remains undetermined.

V lost 5 bases to trimming and J lost 3 bases, with 10 bases between them. Germline values: CDR1 SNHLY, CDR2 FYNNEI. There are 14 residues in the CDR3. The receptor's source is a human donor who had recovered from COVID-19. Here the sequenced sample was CD4+ T cells from blood, taken before SARS-CoV-2 vaccination. V gene TRBV2 combines with J gene TRBJ2-2; a possible D gene is TRBD2 (5 bases). CDR3 sequence reads: CASSNTRDTGELFF. DNA for the CDR3: TGTGCCAGCAGTAATACTAGGGACACCGGGGAGCTGTTTTTT.